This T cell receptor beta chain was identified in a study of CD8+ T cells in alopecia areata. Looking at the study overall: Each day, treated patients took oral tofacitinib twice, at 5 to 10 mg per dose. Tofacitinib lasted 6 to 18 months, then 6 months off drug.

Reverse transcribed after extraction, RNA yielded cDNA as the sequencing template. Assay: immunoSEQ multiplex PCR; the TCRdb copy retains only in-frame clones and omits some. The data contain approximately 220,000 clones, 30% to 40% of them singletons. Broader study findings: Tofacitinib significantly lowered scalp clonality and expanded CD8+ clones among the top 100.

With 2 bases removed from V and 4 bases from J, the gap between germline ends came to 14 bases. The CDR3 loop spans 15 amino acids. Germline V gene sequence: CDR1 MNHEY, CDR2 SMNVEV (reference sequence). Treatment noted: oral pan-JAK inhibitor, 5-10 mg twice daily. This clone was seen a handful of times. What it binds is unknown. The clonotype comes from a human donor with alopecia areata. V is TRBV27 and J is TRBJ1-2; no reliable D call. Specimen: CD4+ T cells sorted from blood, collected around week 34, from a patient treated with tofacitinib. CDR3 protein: CASSLSGRQRYGYTF. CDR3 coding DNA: TGTGCCAGCAGTTTAAGCGGGCGACAACGCTATGGCTACACCTTC.